Listed below are T cell receptor beta chains from one sample, sequenced in a study of early T cells in non-severe SARS-CoV-2 infection. TCRdb reprocessed the 5' RACE reads via MiXCR and lists one record per CDR3 protein. The sample comprises 55,000 to 70,000 distinct CDR3 sequences, approximately 12% of which are singletons, and more than 1.5% rests with the top ten. Sequences were obtained from whole blood. These receptors originate from an adult who was a healthcare worker with PCR-confirmed SARS-CoV-2 infection or an uninfected control (not recorded which). Both conserved end residues are part of each CDR3. A D gene is named only where the DNA matches it firmly. Clone size, where shown, is once, few, many, or a class for clones that have expanded.

abundance: few
len: 15
v_gene: TRBV27
j_gene: TRBJ2-1
d_gene: TRBD2
CDR3nt: TGTGCCAGCAGTTCCCGGGACTATGTCCACAATGAGCAGTTCTTC
CDR3aa: CASSSRDYVHNEQFF

abundance: many
len: 18
v_gene: TRBV7-2
j_gene: TRBJ2-1
d_gene: -
CDR3nt: TGTGCCAGCAGCTTAGCAATGAGGGCGGGGGCCCCCTACAATGAGCAGTTCTTC
CDR3aa: CASSLAMRAGAPYNEQFF

abundance: few
len: 14
v_gene: TRBV6-2/TRBV6-3
j_gene: TRBJ2-1
d_gene: -
CDR3nt: TGTGCCAGCAGTTACTCCCGGATACAGGGTGAGCAGTTCTTC
CDR3aa: CASSYSRIQGEQFF

abundance: -
len: 12
v_gene: TRBV11-3
j_gene: TRBJ2-1
d_gene: TRBD1
CDR3nt: TGTGCCAGTGGGACAGGTTACAATGAGCAGTTCTTC
CDR3aa: CASGTGYNEQFF

abundance: many
len: 17
v_gene: TRBV29-1
j_gene: TRBJ2-1
d_gene: TRBD2
CDR3nt: TGCAGCGTTGAAGTTCCCACGTCAAAGTGGGGGGGGAATGAGCAGTTCTTC
CDR3aa: CSVEVPTSKWGGNEQFF

abundance: -
len: 14
v_gene: TRBV3-1
j_gene: TRBJ1-6
d_gene: -
CDR3nt: TGTGCCAGCAACTCGGCAGGGTTTGATTCACCCCTCCACTTT
CDR3aa: CASNSAGFDSPLHF

abundance: -
len: 15
v_gene: TRBV5-1
j_gene: TRBJ1-1
d_gene: TRBD1
CDR3nt: TGCGCCAGCAGCTTGGGGACAGGAAGGGGATCCAGAGCTTTCTTT
CDR3aa: CASSLGTGRGSRAFF

abundance: -
len: 14
v_gene: TRBV12-3/TRBV12-4
j_gene: TRBJ2-7
d_gene: -
CDR3nt: TGTGCCAGCAGTTTCGACCGAATTTCCTACGAGCAGTACTTC
CDR3aa: CASSFDRISYEQYF

abundance: -
len: 13
v_gene: TRBV29-1
j_gene: TRBJ2-7
d_gene: TRBD1
CDR3nt: TGCAGCGGTTCCGGGACAGAACCATACGAGCAGTACTTC
CDR3aa: CSGSGTEPYEQYF

abundance: many
len: 15
v_gene: TRBV20-1
j_gene: TRBJ2-1
d_gene: TRBD2
CDR3nt: TGCAGTGCTAGAGACGGACTAGCGGGGGGGCATGAGCAGTTCTTC
CDR3aa: CSARDGLAGGHEQFF

abundance: -
len: 15
v_gene: TRBV10-3
j_gene: TRBJ2-1
d_gene: -
CDR3nt: TGTGCCATCAGTGAGTTAGTAAGGGCTTCGAATGAGCAGTTCTTC
CDR3aa: CAISELVRASNEQFF

abundance: few
len: 13
v_gene: TRBV20-1
j_gene: TRBJ2-3
d_gene: -
CDR3nt: TGCAGTGCTATTAGGACGAACACAGATACGCAGTATTTT
CDR3aa: CSAIRTNTDTQYF

abundance: -
len: 16
v_gene: TRBV9
j_gene: TRBJ1-2
d_gene: TRBD1
CDR3nt: TGTGCCAGCAGCGTAGCAGGGGGGGCGCAGGGTTATGGCTACACCTTC
CDR3aa: CASSVAGGAQGYGYTF

abundance: -
len: 16
v_gene: TRBV9
j_gene: TRBJ2-7
d_gene: TRBD1
CDR3nt: TGTGCCAGCAGCCCACGAGGGACAGGGCAAGGGGGCGAGCAGTACTTC
CDR3aa: CASSPRGTGQGGEQYF

abundance: -
len: 13
v_gene: TRBV5-1
j_gene: TRBJ2-1
d_gene: -
CDR3nt: TGCGCCAGCAGCTTGGTTGGGGACAATGAGCAGTTCTTC
CDR3aa: CASSLVGDNEQFF

abundance: few
len: 14
v_gene: TRBV7-9
j_gene: TRBJ1-4
d_gene: -
CDR3nt: TGTGCCAGCAGCTTGGTCAACAGGGACGGAAAACTGTTTTTT
CDR3aa: CASSLVNRDGKLFF

abundance: few
len: 21
v_gene: TRBV5-5
j_gene: TRBJ2-7
d_gene: TRBD1
CDR3nt: TGTGCCAGCAGCTCCCAATTAGCCATGACAGAAGTAATGACAGGGGCCCACGAGCAGTACTTC
CDR3aa: CASSSQLAMTEVMTGAHEQYF

abundance: many
len: 12
v_gene: TRBV7-9
j_gene: TRBJ2-5
d_gene: -
CDR3nt: TGTGCCAGCAGCCTGGACGATTGGACCCAGTACTTC
CDR3aa: CASSLDDWTQYF

abundance: few
len: 16
v_gene: TRBV6-6
j_gene: TRBJ2-7
d_gene: -
CDR3nt: TGTGCCAGCAGTTACTCGATTAGGGGCAGCTCCTACGAGCAGTACTTC
CDR3aa: CASSYSIRGSSYEQYF

abundance: -
len: 15
v_gene: TRBV7-2
j_gene: TRBJ2-3
d_gene: -
CDR3nt: TGTGCCAGCAGCTACCCATTAGCACCCACAGATACGCAGTATTTT
CDR3aa: CASSYPLAPTDTQYF

abundance: once
len: 13
v_gene: TRBV4-1
j_gene: TRBJ2-7
d_gene: -
CDR3nt: TGCGCCAGCAGCCAAGGCCTCTACTACGGGCAGTACTTC
CDR3aa: CASSQGLYYGQYF

abundance: medium-sized
len: 10
v_gene: TRBV20-1
j_gene: TRBJ2-5
d_gene: -
CDR3nt: TGCAGTGCGATGGAAGAGACCCAGTACTTC
CDR3aa: CSAMEETQYF

abundance: many
len: 12
v_gene: TRBV29-1
j_gene: TRBJ2-5
d_gene: -
CDR3nt: TGCAGCGTGACAGCTACCCAAGAGACCCAGTACTTC
CDR3aa: CSVTATQETQYF

abundance: few
len: 13
v_gene: TRBV29-1
j_gene: TRBJ1-2
d_gene: TRBD1
CDR3nt: TGCAGCGTGGCCCAGGGGGCAATCTATGGCTACACCTTC
CDR3aa: CSVAQGAIYGYTF

abundance: -
len: 15
v_gene: TRBV4-3
j_gene: TRBJ1-2
d_gene: -
CDR3nt: TGCGCCAGCAGCCAAGATCTACAGGTTAACTATGGCTACACCTTC
CDR3aa: CASSQDLQVNYGYTF

abundance: many
len: 14
v_gene: TRBV11-2
j_gene: TRBJ2-5
d_gene: -
CDR3nt: TGTGCCAGCAGCCCTACTGGGGGCCAAGAGACCCAGTACTTC
CDR3aa: CASSPTGGQETQYF

abundance: few
len: 16
v_gene: TRBV12-5
j_gene: TRBJ2-3
d_gene: -
CDR3nt: TGTGCTAGTGGTTTGGTACGGGGTGGGGACACAGATACGCAGTATTTT
CDR3aa: CASGLVRGGDTDTQYF

abundance: few
len: 17
v_gene: TRBV9
j_gene: TRBJ2-3
d_gene: TRBD2
CDR3nt: TGTGCCAGCAGCCCCTCTCAGACTAGCGGGGGGCGTGGTACGCAGTATTTT
CDR3aa: CASSPSQTSGGRGTQYF

abundance: -
len: 17
v_gene: TRBV12-3/TRBV12-4
j_gene: TRBJ1-1
d_gene: -
CDR3nt: TGTGCCAGCAGTTTAGTTGGACAACCCGGGTGGGGCACTGAAGCTTTCTTT
CDR3aa: CASSLVGQPGWGTEAFF

abundance: -
len: 17
v_gene: TRBV30
j_gene: TRBJ1-1
d_gene: -
CDR3nt: TGTGCCTGGTTAAATCGGGGGATCTCGCGTTTAAACACTGAAGCTTTCTTT
CDR3aa: CAWLNRGISRLNTEAFF

abundance: many
len: 12
v_gene: TRBV3-1
j_gene: TRBJ1-2
d_gene: -
CDR3nt: TGTGCCAGCAGTCACAGGGACCCTGGCTACACCTTC
CDR3aa: CASSHRDPGYTF

abundance: many
len: 13
v_gene: TRBV5-5
j_gene: TRBJ2-7
d_gene: -
CDR3nt: TGTGCCAGCAGCTTGAATAGCCCCTACGAGCAGTACTTC
CDR3aa: CASSLNSPYEQYF

abundance: -
len: 13
v_gene: TRBV20-1
j_gene: TRBJ1-4
d_gene: -
CDR3nt: TGCAGTGCTGACCTCTTGAGAGGGGAAAAACTGTTTTTT
CDR3aa: CSADLLRGEKLFF

abundance: few
len: 14
v_gene: TRBV6-2/TRBV6-3
j_gene: TRBJ1-5
d_gene: TRBD1
CDR3nt: TGTGCCAGCAGTAGACAGGGTGGCAATCAGCCCCAGCATTTT
CDR3aa: CASSRQGGNQPQHF

abundance: -
len: 16
v_gene: TRBV7-2
j_gene: TRBJ2-6
d_gene: -
CDR3nt: TGTGCCAGCAGGGTAGCGCCCGGCTCTGGGGCCAACGTCCTGACTTTC
CDR3aa: CASRVAPGSGANVLTF

abundance: few
len: 13
v_gene: TRBV6-6
j_gene: TRBJ1-5
d_gene: -
CDR3nt: TGTGCCAGCAGTAAGGATAGCAATCAGCCCCAGCATTTT
CDR3aa: CASSKDSNQPQHF

abundance: -
len: 15
v_gene: TRBV20-1
j_gene: TRBJ1-6
d_gene: -
CDR3nt: TGCAGTGCTCACCCTAACAGGGTGAATAATTCACCCCTCCACTTT
CDR3aa: CSAHPNRVNNSPLHF

abundance: many
len: 15
v_gene: TRBV11-2
j_gene: TRBJ1-1
d_gene: -
CDR3nt: TGTGCCAGCAGCTCGATGGGACGGAGGAACACTGAAGCTTTCTTT
CDR3aa: CASSSMGRRNTEAFF

abundance: many
len: 14
v_gene: TRBV6-5
j_gene: TRBJ1-4
d_gene: -
CDR3nt: TGTGCCAGCAGTTTGACTGCAACTAATGAAAAACTGTTTTTT
CDR3aa: CASSLTATNEKLFF

abundance: -
len: 14
v_gene: TRBV7-8
j_gene: TRBJ2-5
d_gene: -
CDR3nt: TGTGCCAGCAGCCCGACTAGGGTATCAGAGACCCAGTACTTC
CDR3aa: CASSPTRVSETQYF

abundance: -
len: 13
v_gene: TRBV29-1
j_gene: TRBJ2-3
d_gene: TRBD2
CDR3nt: TGCGGGACTAGCGGGGGCTTCACAGATACGCAGTATTTT
CDR3aa: CGTSGGFTDTQYF

abundance: many
len: 11
v_gene: TRBV29-1
j_gene: TRBJ1-2
d_gene: -
CDR3nt: TGCAGCTCGGGACGGACCGATGGCTACACCTTC
CDR3aa: CSSGRTDGYTF

abundance: many
len: 15
v_gene: TRBV4-3
j_gene: TRBJ2-5
d_gene: TRBD2
CDR3nt: TGCGCCAGCAGCCAAGAATGGGGAGGGCAAGAGACCCAGTACTTC
CDR3aa: CASSQEWGGQETQYF

abundance: many
len: 13
v_gene: TRBV20-1
j_gene: TRBJ1-5
d_gene: -
CDR3nt: TGCAGTGCTAGAGGCGCGGGGACTCGGCCCCAGCATTTT
CDR3aa: CSARGAGTRPQHF

abundance: -
len: 13
v_gene: TRBV3-1
j_gene: TRBJ2-7
d_gene: TRBD1
CDR3nt: TGTGCCAGCAGCCAAAACAGGGGGCTCGAGCAGTACTTC
CDR3aa: CASSQNRGLEQYF